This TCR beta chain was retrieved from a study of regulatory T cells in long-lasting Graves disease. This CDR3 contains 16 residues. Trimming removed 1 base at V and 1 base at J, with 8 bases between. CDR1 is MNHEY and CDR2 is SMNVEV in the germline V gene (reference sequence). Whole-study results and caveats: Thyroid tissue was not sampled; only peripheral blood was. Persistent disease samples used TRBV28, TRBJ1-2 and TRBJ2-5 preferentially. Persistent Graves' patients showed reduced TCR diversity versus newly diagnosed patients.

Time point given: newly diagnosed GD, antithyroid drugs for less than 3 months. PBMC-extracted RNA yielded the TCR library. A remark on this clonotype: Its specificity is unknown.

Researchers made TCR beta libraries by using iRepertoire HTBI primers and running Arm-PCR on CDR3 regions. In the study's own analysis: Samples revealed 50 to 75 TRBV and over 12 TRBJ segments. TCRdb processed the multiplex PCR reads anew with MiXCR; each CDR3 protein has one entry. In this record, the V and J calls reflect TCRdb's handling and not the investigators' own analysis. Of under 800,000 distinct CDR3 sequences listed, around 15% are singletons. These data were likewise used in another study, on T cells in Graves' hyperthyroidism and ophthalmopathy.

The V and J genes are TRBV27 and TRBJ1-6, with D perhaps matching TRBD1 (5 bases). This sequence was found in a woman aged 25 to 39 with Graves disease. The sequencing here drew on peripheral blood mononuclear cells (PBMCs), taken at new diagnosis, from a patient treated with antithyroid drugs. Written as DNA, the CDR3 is TGTGCCAGCAGTTTATGGGCAGGGTCCTATAATTCACCCCTCCACTTT. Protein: CASSLWAGSYNSPLHF.